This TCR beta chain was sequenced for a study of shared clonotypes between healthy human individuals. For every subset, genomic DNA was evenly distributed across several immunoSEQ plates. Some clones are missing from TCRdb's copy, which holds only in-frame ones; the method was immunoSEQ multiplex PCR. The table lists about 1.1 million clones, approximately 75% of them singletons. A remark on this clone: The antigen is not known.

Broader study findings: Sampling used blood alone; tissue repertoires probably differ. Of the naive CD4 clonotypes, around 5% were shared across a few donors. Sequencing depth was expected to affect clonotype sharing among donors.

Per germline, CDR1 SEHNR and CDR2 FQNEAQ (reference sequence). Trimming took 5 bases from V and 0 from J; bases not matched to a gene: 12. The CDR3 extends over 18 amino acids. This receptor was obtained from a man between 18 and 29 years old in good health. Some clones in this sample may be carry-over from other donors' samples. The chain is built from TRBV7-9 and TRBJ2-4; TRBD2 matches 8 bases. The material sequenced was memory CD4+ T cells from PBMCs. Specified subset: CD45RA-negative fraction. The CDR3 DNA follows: TGTGCCAGCAGCCATGACCGGGGGGGCGAAATAGCCAAAAACATTCAGTACTTC. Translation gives CASSHDRGGEIAKNIQYF. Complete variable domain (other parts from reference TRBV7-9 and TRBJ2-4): DTGVSQNPRHKITKRGQNVTFRCDPISEHNRLYWYRQTLGQGPEFLTYFQNEAQLEKSRLLSDRFSAERPKGSFSTLEIQRTEQGDSAMYLCASSHDRGGEIAKNIQYFGAGTRLSVL.